Below, 17 T cell receptor beta chains from the same sample are listed, as sequenced in a study of blood T cell repertoires in COVID-19. The assay was immunoSEQ multiplex PCR, and TCRdb's table has in-frame clones only and misses some. The profile shows about 310,000 clones, roughly 87% of them singletons. Sequenced: peripheral blood. The receptor source for this set is a man between 50 and 59 years old with active or convalescent COVID-19.

This chain joins TRBV5-1 and TRBJ2-2, with 8 bases fitting TRBD1. Per the germline V gene, CDR1 is SGHRS and CDR2 is YFSETQ. The CDR3 runs 14 residues. Germline trimming cut 4 bases from V and 6 bases from J; bases unmatched to any gene: 5. CDR3 coding DNA: TGCGCCAGCAGCCGGCAGGGGGCCGCCGGGGAGCTGTTTTTT. It is translated as CASSRQGAAGELFF.

The chain employs TRBV5-4 and TRBJ2-7, with TRBD2 matching 10 bases. Per the germline V gene, CDR1 is SGHNT and CDR2 is YYREEE (reference sequence). The CDR3 loop spans 16 amino acids. With 4 bases clipped from V and 5 bases from J, the junction kept 12 bases outside the gene matches. The CDR3 region has the DNA TGTGCCAGCAGCGCGCGCTCTAGCGGGAGCGTCCACGAGCAGTACTTC. Its translation: CASSARSSGSVHEQYF.

The CDR3: CASSLRRDSGFYEQYF. In DNA, the CDR3 is TGTGCCAGCAGTTTGCGGCGGGACAGCGGATTCTACGAGCAGTACTTC. This chain joins TRBV28 and TRBJ2-7, with a possible D match to TRBD1 (7 bases). Per the germline V gene, CDR1 is MDHEN and CDR2 is SYDVKM. Trimming pared 3 bases from V and 3 bases from J, leaving 18 bases between. This CDR3 has 16 residues. Drawing the rest from reference TRBV28 and TRBJ2-7, the complete variable domain is DVKVTQSSRYLVKRTGEKVFLECVQDMDHENMFWYRQDPGLGLRLIYFSYDVKMKEKGDIPEGYSVSREKKERFSLILESASTNQTSMYLCASSLRRDSGFYEQYFGPGTRLTVT.

This clone was detected a few times. The chain combines TRBV28 with TRBJ1-2; D might be TRBD1 (5 bases). V was clipped by 5 bases and J by 3 bases, with 10 bases between them. The CDR3 spans 13 residues. Germline V gene lookup returns CDR1 MDHEN and CDR2 SYDVKM. CDR3 loop: CASSQPQDYGYTF. The CDR3 region has the DNA TGTGCCAGCAGTCAGCCACAGGACTATGGCTACACCTTC.

This clone has only one observation. J is TRBJ2-1 and V is TRBV5-1; TRBD2 agrees at 8 bases. Germline V gene data show CDR1 as SGHRS and CDR2 as YFSETQ. The trim removed 0 bases at V and 7 bases at J, leaving 15 bases unmatched. The CDR3 runs 18 residues. CDR3 in amino acids: CASSLVPLAAGGGNEQFF. In nucleotides, the CDR3 is TGCGCCAGCAGCTTGGTTCCACTAGCGGCGGGAGGAGGTAATGAGCAGTTCTTC.

The chain joins TRBV11-2 to TRBJ1-5; D is perhaps TRBD1 (5 bases). Germline assignment: CDR1 SGHAT and CDR2 FQNNGV. This CDR3 is built from 15 residues. V lost 5 bases, J lost 3 bases, and 14 bases lay in between. The CDR3 reads CASSVQGTPNQPQHF. CDR3 bases: TGTGCCAGCAGCGTCCAGGGAACTCCCAATCAGCCCCAGCATTTT.

This chain uses TRBV28 with TRBJ2-5; 10 bases align to TRBD2. The germline V gene has CDR1 MDHEN and CDR2 SYDVKM. The CDR3 covers 19 residues. Unmatched junction bases numbered 17, after V lost 6 bases and J lost 1 base. The CDR3 loop reads CASRQRSGGTGEFQETQYF. CDR3 bases: TGTGCCAGCAGACAACGTAGCGGGGGGACCGGTGAATTCCAAGAGACCCAGTACTTC.

The chain is built from TRBV18 and TRBJ2-1; TRBD2 aligns across 10 bases. The CDR3 is made up of 15 amino acids. Per germline, CDR1 KGHSH and CDR2 LQKENI. Trimming took 7 bases from V and 0 from J; bases not matched to a gene: 3. The CDR3 nucleotides are TGTGCCAGCTTCGGGACTAGCGCCTCCTACAATGAGCAGTTCTTC. Its translation is CASFGTSASYNEQFF.

The J gene is TRBJ2-7, the V gene TRBV30; 7 bases are shared with TRBD2. V was pared by 3 bases and J by 3 bases, with 5 bases of the junction left unmatched. Germline V CDR1 and CDR2: GTSNPN, SVGIG (reference sequence). The CDR3 loop spans 13 amino acids. The CDR3 loop reads CAWRSGGFYEQYF. CDR3 DNA sequence: TGTGCCTGGAGATCGGGGGGTTTCTACGAGCAGTACTTC.

This rearrangement joins TRBV6-2 or TRBV6-3 to TRBJ1-3, with a weak D call TRBD1 (5 bases). Trimming stripped 4 bases from V and 0 bases from J, with 10 bases between. Germline CDR1 MNHEY, CDR2 SVGEGT. The CDR3 totals 15 residues. CDR3 DNA sequence: TGTGCCAGCAGTTCTGGAGGGGCCTCTGGAAACACCATATATTTT. Amino acids: CASSSGGASGNTIYF.

The chain employs TRBV6-1 and TRBJ1-2, with TRBD1 identical over 8 bases. J was trimmed by 2 bases and V by 2 bases; bases with no gene match: 7. Germline loops: CDR1 MNHNS, CDR2 SASEGT. The CDR3 runs to 16 residues. CDR3 sequence reads: CASSEPGQVLNYGYTF. As DNA, the CDR3 is TGTGCCAGCAGTGAACCGGGACAGGTTTTAAACTATGGCTACACCTTC.

The J gene is TRBJ2-1, the V gene TRBV24-1, with no clear D. With 1 base removed from V and 6 bases from J, the gap between germline ends came to 9 bases. Germline V CDR1 and CDR2: KGHDR, SFDVKD. The CDR3 covers 14 residues. DNA for the CDR3: TGTGCCACCAGTGATTTCCGCGACTCCAATGAGCAGTTCTTC. It specifies CATSDFRDSNEQFF.

This chain joins TRBV30 and TRBJ1-2, with no clear D. The CDR3 extends over 18 amino acids. Germline V CDR1 and CDR2: GTSNPN, SVGIG (reference sequence). Between the trimmed V and J ends, which lost 0 bases and 1 base, there was a span of 21 bases. In nucleotides, the CDR3 is TGTGCCTGGAGTGTACAAAGGACGGGGATTCACCTTAACTATGGCTACACCTTC. Amino acids: CAWSVQRTGIHLNYGYTF.

The CDR3 loop reads CASSFRTGGGSSPLHF. The CDR3 bases are TGCGCCAGCAGCTTTCGGACAGGGGGAGGTTCGTCACCCCTCCACTTT. The chain employs TRBV5-1 and TRBJ1-6; 10 bases line up with TRBD1. Per the germline V gene, CDR1 is SGHRS and CDR2 is YFSETQ. The CDR3 is 16 amino acids. With V trimmed by 2 bases and J by 10 bases, 9 bases remained unmatched. The variable domain in full, completed from reference TRBV5-1 and TRBJ1-6, reads KAGVTQTPRYLIKTRGQQVTLSCSPISGHRSVSWYQQTPGQGLQFLFEYFSETQRNKGNFPGRFSGRQFSNSRSEMNVSTLELGDSALYLCASSFRTGGGSSPLHFGNGTRLTVT.

The rearrangement links TRBV30 to TRBJ1-3; 9 nucleotides line up with TRBD1. The CDR3 extends over 14 amino acids. After removal of 7 bases from V and 4 bases from J, the junction contained 8 bases not matched to a gene. Germline-derived CDR1 and CDR2 are GTSNPN and SVGIG (reference sequence). Here the CDR3 reads CALLTGGVGNTIYF. The CDR3 DNA follows: TGTGCCTTGCTGACAGGGGGAGTAGGAAACACCATATATTTT.

The CDR3 sequence: CASSVVSNNSPLHF. In DNA form, the CDR3 reads TGTGCCAGCAGCGTCGTCAGTAATAATTCACCCCTCCACTTT. This sequence joins TRBV9 and TRBJ1-6; D unresolved. This CDR3 has 14 amino acids. Germline CDR1 SGDLS, CDR2 YYNGEE. Trimming took 2 bases from V and 5 from J, leaving 8 bases between them.

V gene TRBV30 combines with J gene TRBJ2-3, with 10 bases matching TRBD1. The CDR3 has 17 residues. With V trimmed by 4 bases and J by 6 bases, 16 bases remained unmatched. Germline V lookup: CDR1 GTSNPN, CDR2 SVGIG (reference sequence). The CDR3 DNA reads as TGTGCCTGGAACCCTTCCGGGACAGGGGCAACCGAGGATACGCAGTATTTT. Its protein is CAWNPSGTGATEDTQYF.